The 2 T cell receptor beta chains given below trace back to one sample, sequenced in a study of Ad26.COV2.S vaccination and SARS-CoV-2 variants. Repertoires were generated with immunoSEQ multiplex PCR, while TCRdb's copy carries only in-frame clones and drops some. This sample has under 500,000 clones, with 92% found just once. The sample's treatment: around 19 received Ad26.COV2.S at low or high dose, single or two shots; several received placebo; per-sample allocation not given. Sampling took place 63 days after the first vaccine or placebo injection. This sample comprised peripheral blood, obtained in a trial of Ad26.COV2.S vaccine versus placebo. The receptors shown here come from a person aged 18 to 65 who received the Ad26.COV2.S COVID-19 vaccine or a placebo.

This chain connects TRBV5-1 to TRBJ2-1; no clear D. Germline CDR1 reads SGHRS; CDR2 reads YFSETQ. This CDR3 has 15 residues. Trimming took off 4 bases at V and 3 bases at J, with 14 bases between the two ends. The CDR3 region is CASSPQEEIYNEQFF. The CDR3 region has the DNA TGCGCCAGCAGCCCACAAGAGGAAATCTACAATGAGCAGTTCTTC.

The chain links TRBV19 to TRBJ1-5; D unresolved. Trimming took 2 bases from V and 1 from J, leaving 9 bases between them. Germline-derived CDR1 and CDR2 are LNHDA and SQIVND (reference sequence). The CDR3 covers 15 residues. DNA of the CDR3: TGTGCCAGTAGTATAAGCGCGGGGAGCAATCAGCCCCAGCATTTT. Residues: CASSISAGSNQPQHF. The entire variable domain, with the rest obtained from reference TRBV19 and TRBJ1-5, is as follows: DGGITQSPKYLFRKEGQNVTLSCEQNLNHDAMYWYRQDPGQGLRLIYYSQIVNDFQKGDIAEGYSVSREKKESFPLTVTSAQKNPTAFYLCASSISAGSNQPQHFGDGTRLSIL.